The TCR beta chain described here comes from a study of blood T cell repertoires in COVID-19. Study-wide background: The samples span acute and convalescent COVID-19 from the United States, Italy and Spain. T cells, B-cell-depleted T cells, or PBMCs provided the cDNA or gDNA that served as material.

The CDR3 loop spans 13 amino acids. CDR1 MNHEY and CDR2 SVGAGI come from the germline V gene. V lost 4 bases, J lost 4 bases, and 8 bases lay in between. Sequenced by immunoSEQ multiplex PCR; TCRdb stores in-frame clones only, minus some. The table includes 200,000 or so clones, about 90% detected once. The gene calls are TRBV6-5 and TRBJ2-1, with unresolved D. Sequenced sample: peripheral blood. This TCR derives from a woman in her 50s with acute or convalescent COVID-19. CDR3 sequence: CASSFDSYNEQFF. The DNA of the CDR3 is TGTGCCAGCAGTTTCGACTCTTACAATGAGCAGTTCTTC.